Following are 9 T cell receptor beta chains from one sample sequenced in a study of molecular identifiers for immune sequencing clone quantification. Via MiXCR, TCRdb re-called the PCR reads, giving one row per CDR3 protein. The sample includes about 35,000 distinct CDR3 sequences, over 15% of them seen just once. Sample: naive CD8+ T cells from blood, with Jurkat cell RNA spiked in. Sample subset: FACS-sorted CD8+CD4-CCR7+CD45RA+ naive T cells. All receptors derive from a human donor in good health. Some libraries in this study had Jurkat cell RNA spiked in.

As regards this clonotype: Being one base from a much bigger clone, this may be a read error. The J gene is TRBJ2-7, the V gene TRBV27; D is unclear. Deletions cut 5 bases from V and 6 bases from J, with 14 bases between. The germline V gene has CDR1 MNHEY and CDR2 SMNVEV (reference sequence). This CDR3 is built from 13 residues. In nucleotides, the CDR3 is TGTGCCAGCAGTCTCCCGCCACCGGGCGAGCAGTACTTC. It codes for CASSLPPPGEQYF.

On this clonotype: A much bigger clone sits one base away, suggesting this may be a read error. The rearrangement joins TRBV19 to TRBJ1-1, with TRBD1 matching 7 bases. The germline CDR1 and CDR2 sequences are LNHDA and SQIVND (reference sequence). The CDR3 is 13 amino acids. The CDR3 DNA reads TGTGCCAGTAGTATGTCCAGGGGGACTGAAGCTCTCTTT. Residues: CASSMSRGTEALF.

For this clonotype: A read error may be the cause here, since a much bigger clone is one base away. The chain links TRBV12-3 or TRBV12-4 to TRBJ2-3; 8 bases map to TRBD1. The V gene end was trimmed by 4 bases and the J gene end by 2 bases; junction bases not matched to a gene: 5. The CDR3 loop spans 15 amino acids. Here the CDR3 reads CASSSVTGATDTQYF. CDR3 coding DNA: TGTGCCAGCAGTTCAGTGACAGGGGCCACAGATACGCAGTATTTT.

Comments on this clonotype: A read error may explain this, as a much larger clone is one base away. This chain connects TRBV20-1 to TRBJ2-3; 9 bases are shared with TRBD2. The CDR3 consists of 15 residues. The V gene's germline CDR1 is DFQATT and CDR2 SNEGSKA (reference sequence). With V trimmed by 0 bases and J by 3 bases, 4 bases remained unmatched. The CDR3 coding sequence is TGCAGTGCTAGAGATCTGCGGGAGGGTACAGATACGCAGTATTTT. Protein: CSARDLREGTDTQYF.

This clonotype was counted many times. The gene calls are TRBV6-2 or TRBV6-3 and TRBJ2-7; 7 positions agree with TRBD2. The junction had 13 bases not matched to a gene; V was cut back by 5 bases and J by 3 bases. The CDR3 is 16 residues long. Germline values: CDR1 MNHEY, CDR2 SVGEGT. CDR3 nucleotide sequence: TGTGCCAGCAGTCCCGACCGTTCTCGCGGGAGCTACGAGCAGTACTTC. Protein sequence: CASSPDRSRGSYEQYF.

Comments on this clonotype: This may be a read error: a much more frequent sequence differs by one nucleotide. The V call is TRBV12-3 or TRBV12-4, the J call TRBJ2-5; 10 bases are a match to TRBD2. This CDR3 is built from 16 residues. CDR3 in DNA: TGTCCCAGCAGCCTACGAGCGGGGGGGTACCAAGAGACCCAGTACTTC. This codes for CPSSLRAGGYQETQYF.

This clonotype ranks as medium-sized. The rearrangement uses TRBV7-6 and TRBJ2-3, with 11 bases aligning to TRBD2. Trimming removed 1 base from V and 5 bases from J; junction bases left unmatched: 5. CDR3 length: 16 amino acids. Germline CDR1 SGHVS, CDR2 FNYEAQ. The CDR3 loop reads CASSLDSSGRQDTQYF. CDR3 DNA: TGTGCCAGCAGCTTAGATTCTAGCGGGAGGCAAGATACGCAGTATTTT.

Points on this clonotype: Here the CDR3 omits its conserved ending phenylalanine or tryptophan, so a read error is the likely source. The chain combines TRBV2 with TRBJ2-5, with D tentatively TRBD1 (6 bases). Trimming took 3 bases from V and 7 from J, leaving 15 bases between them. This CDR3 is built from 14 residues. CDR1 is SNHLY and CDR2 is FYNNEI in the germline V gene. This chain's CDR3 is CASSDTGPEWTQYL. The CDR3 DNA reads as TGTGCCAGCAGTGATACAGGGCCCGAATGGACCCAGTACCTC.

In its sample, this clonotype was seen many times. The chain recombines TRBV5-6 with TRBJ1-1; D uncertain. Germline lookup yields CDR1 SGHDT and CDR2 YYEEEE. The ends were cut back, 4 bases at V and 1 base at J, with 11 bases in the middle. CDR3 length: 14 amino acids. The CDR3 DNA reads TGTGCCAGCAGCCTTACGTCTGGGAACACTGAAGCTTTCTTT. Protein sequence: CASSLTSGNTEAFF.